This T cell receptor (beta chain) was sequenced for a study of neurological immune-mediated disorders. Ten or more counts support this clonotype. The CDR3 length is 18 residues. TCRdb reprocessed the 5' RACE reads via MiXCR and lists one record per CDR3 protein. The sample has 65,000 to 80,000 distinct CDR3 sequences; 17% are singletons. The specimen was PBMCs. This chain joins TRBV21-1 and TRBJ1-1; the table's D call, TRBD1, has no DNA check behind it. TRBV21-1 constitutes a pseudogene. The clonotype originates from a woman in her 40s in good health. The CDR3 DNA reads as TGTGCCAGCATCCCCCCCCCAGGGGACGTCGGTTCGAACACTGAAGCTTTCTTT. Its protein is CASIPPPGDVGSNTEAFF.